Below, one TCR beta chain is given with its context. Its antigen is still unknown. TCRdb's table, derived via immunoSEQ multiplex PCR, lists solely in-frame clones and lacks some. The sample carries fewer than 40,000 clones, approximately 88% recorded once. Germline assignment: CDR1 MGHRA and CDR2 YSYEKL. This CDR3 spans 14 amino acids. Trimming pared 1 base from V and 5 bases from J, leaving 10 bases between. This specimen belongs to a study of chemoradiotherapy in HPV16-positive cancers. Study context: Functional T-cell assays on a couple of HPV16-positive patients' cells defined candidate HPV-specific clones and common TCR motifs. Findings of the study overall: Non-HPV-specific T cells did not expand in tumors during treatment, whereas candidate HPV-specific clones and E7-related motifs did. In HPV16-positive patients, HPV-responsive T-cell expansion tracked better recurrence-free survival.

Here the sequenced sample was blood, taken from a patient who underwent chemoradiotherapy. The source is a human donor with HPV-associated anogenital cancer. This chain uses TRBV4-1 with TRBJ2-3; D is uncertain. The CDR3 region is CASSQGRTLDTQYF. In DNA, the CDR3 is TGCGCCAGCAGCCAAGGGCGAACACTAGATACGCAGTATTTT.